These 18 T cell receptor beta chains share one sample of origin, sequenced in a study of cytomegalovirus exposure and HLA in healthy donors. The PCR contained 60 Vbeta and 13 Jbeta primers. The repertoire was sequenced with immunoSEQ multiplex PCR; TCRdb's copy has only in-frame clones and lacks some. This sample has roughly 100,000 clones, with 75% to 90% found just once. What was sequenced was PBMCs. Source of these receptors: a man in his thirties or forties in good health and CMV-seropositive.

This CDR3 is CASSSAGGFGNEQFF. In DNA form, the CDR3 reads TGTGCCAGCAGTTCAGCGGGGGGGTTTGGCAATGAGCAGTTCTTC. The rearrangement links TRBV5-6 to TRBJ2-1; 10 positions match TRBD2. The junction had 8 bases not matched to a gene; V was cut back by 5 bases and J by 6 bases. From germline, CDR1 is SGHDT and CDR2 YYEEEE. This CDR3 region has 15 residues.

The J gene is TRBJ2-3, the V gene TRBV5-6, with D tentatively TRBD2 (6 bases). CDR3 length: 17 residues. Germline V lookup: CDR1 SGHDT, CDR2 YYEEEE. The V and J ends lost 1 base and 3 bases respectively, with 18 bases between them. CDR3 protein: CASSLKLGLAYTDTQYF. CDR3 sequence (DNA): TGTGCCAGCAGCTTGAAGTTGGGACTCGCGTATACAGATACGCAGTATTTT.

The chain links TRBV29-1 to TRBJ2-7; TRBD2 is a possible D gene (6 bases). V was shortened by 6 bases and J by 1 base, with 19 bases between the two germline ends. This CDR3 region has 15 residues. CDR1 SQVTM and CDR2 ANQGSEA come from the germline V gene. Here the CDR3 reads CSVERTAGTSYEQYF. CDR3 DNA: TGCAGCGTGGAACGTACAGCCGGGACTTCCTACGAGCAGTACTTC.

This chain uses TRBV6-1 with TRBJ1-1; the D is unclear. The CDR3 is made up of 14 amino acids. Germline V lookup: CDR1 MNHNS, CDR2 SASEGT. With 5 bases removed from V and 4 bases from J, the gap between germline ends came to 14 bases. This chain's CDR3 is CASSPGSSFTEAFF. CDR3 DNA: TGTGCCAGCAGTCCCGGTTCCTCCTTCACTGAAGCTTTCTTT.

This chain links TRBV6-5 with TRBJ2-5; maybe TRBD2 (6 bases). The better agreement between TRBJ2-7 and the DNA end casts doubt on the J call. This CDR3 has 14 residues. CDR1 and CDR2 from the germline V gene are MNHEY and SVGAGI. The CDR3 nucleotides read TGTGCCAGCAGTTACGCGGGGAGCTCCTACGAGCAGTACTTC. Encoded protein: CASSYAGSSYEQYF.

This clone is a singleton in its sample. The chain is built from TRBV6-1 and TRBJ1-4, with 9 bases fitting TRBD1. J lost 8 bases, V lost 3 bases, and 4 bases had no gene match. Germline V lookup: CDR1 MNHNS, CDR2 SASEGT. CDR3 size: 14 residues. This chain's CDR3 is CASSETGGREKLFF. DNA of the CDR3: TGTGCCAGCAGTGAGACAGGGGGAAGGGAAAAACTGTTTTTT.

The chain joins TRBV12-5 to TRBJ2-7; 8 bases are shared with TRBD2. In germline, CDR1 is LGHNT, CDR2 FRNRAP. CDR3 length equals 16 residues. V lost 4 bases, J lost 2 bases, and 10 bases stayed unmatched. CDR3 coding DNA: TGTGCTAGTGGTTCCGGGACATTAGCGGGGCCCTACGAGCAGTACTTC. Translated, it gives CASGSGTLAGPYEQYF.

This clone was counted a few times. The chain uses TRBV4-3 and TRBJ2-1, with TRBD1 matching 7 bases. The V gene's germline CDR1 is LGHNA and CDR2 YSLEER. CDR3 length: 13 amino acids. Trimming at V came to 3 bases and at J to 6 bases, leaving 2 bases not matched to a gene. Written as DNA, the CDR3 is TGCGCCAGCAGCCAGGGACAGATCAATGAGCAGTTCTTC. It codes for CASSQGQINEQFF.

The chain recombines TRBV7-2 with TRBJ2-2; 10 bases line up with TRBD1. CDR3 length: 16 amino acids. Germline lookup yields CDR1 SGHTA and CDR2 FQGNSA. V lost 3 bases to trimming and J lost 5 bases; unmatched junction nucleotides: 6. As DNA, the CDR3 is TGTGCCAGCAGCTTCCAGACAGGGGGCCGGACCGGGGAGCTGTTTTTT. It yields the protein CASSFQTGGRTGELFF.

CDR3 coding DNA: TGTGCCAGCAGCCTGCCGAGGAACTCTGGAAACACCATATATTTT. As protein: CASSLPRNSGNTIYF. The chain joins TRBV5-4 to TRBJ1-3; D remains unclear. V was pared by 4 bases and J by 0 bases, with 11 bases between. This CDR3 spans 15 amino acids. Germline values: CDR1 SGHNT, CDR2 YYREEE (reference sequence).

V usage is TRBV7-8 and J usage is TRBJ2-2, with D possibly being TRBD1 (7 bases). CDR3 size: 14 residues. Trimming left V 3 bases short and J 5 bases short, with 10 bases between. CDR1 and CDR2 from the germline V gene are SGHVS and FQNEAQ. CDR3 coding DNA: TGTGCCAGCAGCTTTGCAGGGGGGACCGGGGAGCTGTTTTTT. Translating it yields CASSFAGGTGELFF. Complete variable domain (other parts from reference TRBV7-8 and TRBJ2-2): GAGVSQSPRYKVAKRGQDVALRCDPISGHVSLFWYQQALGQGPEFLTYFQNEAQLDKSGLPSDRFFAERPEGSVSTLKIQRTQQEDSAVYLCASSFAGGTGELFFGEGSRLTVL.

The chain joins TRBV2 to TRBJ2-3, with 7 bases that match TRBD2. The CDR3 is 15 amino acids. Germline CDR1 reads SNHLY; CDR2 reads FYNNEI. The V and J ends lost 6 bases and 2 bases, in that order; junction bases with no gene match: 8. DNA of the CDR3: TGTGCCAGCAGGGGGGGAGGGCGTCCCACAGATACGCAGTATTTT. As protein: CASRGGGRPTDTQYF. Filled out from reference TRBV2 and TRBJ2-3, the complete variable domain reads EPEVTQTPSHQVTQMGQEVILRCVPISNHLYFYWYRQILGQKVEFLVSFYNNEISEKSEIFDDQFSVERPDGSNFTLKIRSTKLEDSAMYFCASRGGGRPTDTQYFGPGTRLTVL.

The rearrangement joins TRBV28 to TRBJ1-1; D perhaps matches TRBD1 (5 bases). CDR1 is MDHEN, CDR2 SYDVKM, per germline. Trimming shortened V by 7 bases and J by 0 bases, and 15 bases separated the two germline ends. The CDR3 loop spans 15 amino acids. Here the CDR3 reads CASTLDGGMNTEAFF. The CDR3 DNA is TGTGCCAGCACCCTAGATGGGGGGATGAACACTGAAGCTTTCTTT. Combining the CDR3 with reference TRBV28 and TRBJ1-1 gives the whole variable domain DVKVTQSSRYLVKRTGEKVFLECVQDMDHENMFWYRQDPGLGLRLIYFSYDVKMKEKGDIPEGYSVSREKKERFSLILESASTNQTSMYLCASTLDGGMNTEAFFGQGTRLTVV.

This clone was seen only once. V gene TRBV4-2 combines with J gene TRBJ1-2; D not certain. V shed 0 bases and J shed 0 bases, with 17 bases lying between them. This CDR3 has 18 residues. CDR1 is LGHNA and CDR2 is YNFKEQ in the germline V gene. The CDR3 DNA follows: TGTGCCAGCAGCCAAGATCGGCGTATAGGAGGATCTAACTATGGCTACACCTTC. As protein: CASSQDRRIGGSNYGYTF.

The chain employs TRBV19 and TRBJ2-3, with 7 nucleotides matching TRBD2. The germline V gene has CDR1 LNHDA and CDR2 SQIVND (reference sequence). Trimming at V came to 5 bases and at J to 0 bases, leaving 11 bases not matched to a gene. The CDR3 loop spans 17 amino acids. CDR3 protein: CASSPSPLRGSTDTQYF. CDR3 bases: TGTGCCAGTAGTCCCTCTCCGCTGCGGGGGAGCACAGATACGCAGTATTTT. The variable domain in full, completed from reference TRBV19 and TRBJ2-3, reads DGGITQSPKYLFRKEGQNVTLSCEQNLNHDAMYWYRQDPGQGLRLIYYSQIVNDFQKGDIAEGYSVSREKKESFPLTVTSAQKNPTAFYLCASSPSPLRGSTDTQYFGPGTRLTVL.

This chain connects TRBV14 to TRBJ2-7; 7 nucleotides line up with TRBD2. The CDR3 loop spans 13 amino acids. Per germline, CDR1 SGHDN and CDR2 FVKESK. The V gene end was trimmed by 9 bases and the J gene end by 1 base; junction bases not matched to a gene: 6. The CDR3 spells CASSGLRSYEQYF. CDR3 DNA sequence: TGTGCCAGTTCGGGACTAAGGTCCTACGAGCAGTACTTC.

V is TRBV5-1 and J is TRBJ1-1; D not resolved. Trimming removed 0 bases from V and 1 base from J, with 16 bases in between. Germline V gene sequence: CDR1 SGHRS, CDR2 YFSETQ. The CDR3 runs 17 residues. For the CDR3, the DNA is TGCGCCAGCAGCTTGGTGGCAGGCCCGGCTACGAACACTGAAGCTTTCTTT. Protein sequence: CASSLVAGPATNTEAFF.

The rearrangement uses TRBV5-4 and TRBJ2-7; D gene uncertain. The V and J ends lost 0 bases and 1 base respectively, with 14 bases between them. Germline values: CDR1 SGHNT, CDR2 YYREEE (reference sequence). The CDR3 totals 16 residues. The CDR3 spells CASSLGGVLLSYEQYF. DNA of the CDR3: TGTGCCAGCAGCTTGGGTGGAGTCCTCCTATCCTACGAGCAGTACTTC.